These 7 T cell receptor beta chains originate from one sample sequenced in a study of glioma-infiltrating T cells after dendritic cell vaccination. Indicated time point: after dendritic cell vaccination, including at tumor progression/relapse. Autologous tumor lysate was loaded overnight onto monocyte-derived dendritic cells grown seven days with IL-4 and GM-CSF. Data came from immunoSEQ multiplex PCR; TCRdb stores just in-frame clones and leaves some out. The sample includes 2,000 to 2,500 clones, around 81% of them seen just once. Material: tumor tissue, obtained after dendritic cell vaccination. The origin of the receptors is a human donor with glioblastoma.

The chain combines TRBV9 with TRBJ1-6; 8 bases match TRBD1. Germline CDR1 is SGDLS and CDR2 is YYNGEE. The junction had 12 bases not matched to a gene; V was cut back by 3 bases and J by 10 bases. The CDR3 consists of 16 residues. DNA for the CDR3: TGTGCCAGCAGCGCCCGGACAGGGCAAGGCGGGTCACCCCTCCACTTT. Translated, it gives CASSARTGQGGSPLHF. Combining the CDR3 with reference TRBV9 and TRBJ1-6 gives the whole variable domain DSGVTQTPKHLITATGQRVTLRCSPRSGDLSVYWYQQSLDQGLQFLIQYYNGEERAKGNILERFSAQQFPDLHSELNLSSLELGDSALYFCASSARTGQGGSPLHFGNGTRLTVT.

The chain joins TRBV6-1 to TRBJ1-2; 8 nucleotides agree with TRBD1. Germline V gives CDR1 MNHNS, CDR2 SASEGT. The CDR3 has 13 residues. After removal of 6 bases from V and 8 bases from J, the junction contained 8 bases not matched to a gene. CDR3 sequence reads: CASRLTGVRGYTF. The CDR3, as DNA: TGTGCCAGCAGATTGACAGGGGTTCGGGGCTACACCTTC.

The V and J genes are TRBV9 and TRBJ1-6; the D gene is possibly TRBD1 (5 bases). The CDR3 extends over 14 amino acids. Germline V lookup: CDR1 SGDLS, CDR2 YYNGEE. The V and J ends lost 0 bases and 9 bases respectively, with 10 bases between them. The CDR3 bases are TGTGCCAGCAGCGTAGGACAGCCACTTTCACCCCTCCACTTT. Residues: CASSVGQPLSPLHF.

The chain links TRBV5-4 to TRBJ2-7; perhaps TRBD2 as D (6 bases). This CDR3 contains 13 residues. Germline V gives CDR1 SGHNT, CDR2 YYREEE (reference sequence). The germline V and J ends were trimmed by 1 base and 2 bases, with 7 bases remaining between them. CDR3 nucleotide sequence: TGTGCCAGCAGCTTGTGGGGGGCCTACGAGCAGTACTTC. It codes for CASSLWGAYEQYF. Combining the CDR3 with reference TRBV5-4 and TRBJ2-7 gives the whole variable domain ETGVTQSPTHLIKTRGQQVTLRCSSQSGHNTVSWYQQALGQGPQFIFQYYREEENGRGNFPPRFSGLQFPNYSSELNVNALELDDSALYLCASSLWGAYEQYFGPGTRLTVT.

The rearrangement uses TRBV5-4 and TRBJ1-2; 10 bases fit TRBD1. CDR3 length: 17 residues. CDR1 and CDR2 (germline): SGHNT, YYREEE (reference sequence). V lost 0 bases and J lost 4; bases outside the gene matches: 9. DNA for the CDR3: TGTGCCAGCAGCTTGGCCCTGAAACGACAGGGGGCCTATGGCTACACCTTC. This gives the protein CASSLALKRQGAYGYTF.

The chain couples TRBV23-1 to TRBJ2-1, with 7 bases lining up with TRBD1. TRBV23-1 is annotated as an ORF whose role is uncertain. The CDR3 has 15 amino acids. The V and J ends lost 3 bases and 0 bases, in that order; junction bases with no gene match: 2. The CDR3 sequence: CASSQGQSSYNEQFF. For the CDR3, the DNA is TGCGCCAGCAGTCAGGGACAGAGCTCCTACAATGAGCAGTTCTTC.

The chain uses TRBV2 and TRBJ2-1; TRBD2 matches 7 bases. The trim removed 2 bases at V and 9 bases at J, leaving 13 bases unmatched. This CDR3 comprises 16 residues. Per the germline V gene, CDR1 is SNHLY and CDR2 is FYNNEI. The CDR3 DNA reads TGTGCCAGCAGTGAACTTCTAGGGAGGGCCCGCGGTGAGCAGTTCTTC. Translated: CASSELLGRARGEQFF. The complete variable domain, with remaining parts taken from reference TRBV2 and TRBJ2-1, reads EPEVTQTPSHQVTQMGQEVILRCVPISNHLYFYWYRQILGQKVEFLVSFYNNEISEKSEIFDDQFSVERPDGSNFTLKIRSTKLEDSAMYFCASSELLGRARGEQFFGPGTRLTVL.